Each of the 6 T cell receptor beta chains below was sequenced from the same sample in a study of T cell clonotyping in hematopoietic cell transplantation. TCRdb's table, derived via immunoSEQ multiplex PCR, lists solely in-frame clones and lacks some. The data contain several thousand clones, around 66% of them seen just once; the ten biggest clones take up more than 20%. Sample: peripheral blood mononuclear cells, taken 100 days after allogeneic stem cell transplant. The receptors shown here come from a male patient aged 60 to 75 who had an allogeneic stem cell transplant from an unrelated donor, so the T cells may come from the graft donor. Some clones in this sample may be carry-over from other donors' samples.

V usage is TRBV6-5 and J usage is TRBJ2-1, with 9 positions matching TRBD2. There are 13 residues in the CDR3. The germline V gene has CDR1 MNHEY and CDR2 SVGAGI. The trim removed 1 base at V and 8 bases at J, leaving 0 bases unmatched. The DNA for the CDR3 is TGTGCCAGCAGTTACTTAGCGGGAGATGAGCAGTTCTTC. Translating it yields CASSYLAGDEQFF.

The genes are TRBV28 and TRBJ1-2; 10 bases fit TRBD1. J lost 8 bases, V lost 5 bases, and 20 bases had no gene match. The CDR3 extends over 18 amino acids. Germline V gives CDR1 MDHEN, CDR2 SYDVKM. The CDR3 here is CASSAGQGRFRSSRGYTF. The DNA of the CDR3 is TGTGCCAGCAGTGCGGGACAGGGGAGGTTTCGAAGCTCTAGAGGCTACACCTTC.

The genes are TRBV27 and TRBJ2-5, with 10 bases aligning to TRBD1. The trim removed 4 bases at V and 5 bases at J, leaving 4 bases unmatched. Germline V lookup: CDR1 MNHEY, CDR2 SMNVEV (reference sequence). This CDR3 is 14 amino acids long. The CDR3 here is CASSYDRGLETQYF. The CDR3 DNA is TGTGCCAGCAGTTACGACAGGGGGCTGGAGACCCAGTACTTC.

This clone was seen only a few times. The V gene is TRBV5-8, the J gene TRBJ2-2, with D unclear. V lost 4 bases and J 6 bases, leaving 7 bases between the germline ends. Germline values: CDR1 SGHTS, CDR2 YDEGEE. The CDR3 runs to 12 residues. The CDR3 DNA sequence: TGTGCCAGCAGCATGTTCGCCGGGGAGCTGTTTTTT. It specifies CASSMFAGELFF.

The chain couples TRBV5-4 to TRBJ2-7, with TRBD1 identical over 7 bases. The germline V gene encodes CDR1 SGHNT and CDR2 YYREEE (reference sequence). The CDR3 runs to 15 residues. With 4 bases clipped from V and 0 bases from J, the junction kept 7 bases outside the gene matches. CDR3 in DNA: TGTGCCAGCAGCAGAGGGGGCATTCACTCCTACGAGCAGTACTTC. It specifies CASSRGGIHSYEQYF.

The table lists this clone with a few counts. This chain connects TRBV7-3 to TRBJ1-5; unclear D gene. This CDR3 region has 13 residues. Germline CDR1 and CDR2: SGHTA and FQGTGA. With 5 bases removed from V and 1 base from J, the gap between germline ends came to 6 bases. CDR3 protein: CASSESSNQPQHF. Written as DNA, the CDR3 is TGTGCCAGCAGCGAAAGCAGCAATCAGCCCCAGCATTTT.